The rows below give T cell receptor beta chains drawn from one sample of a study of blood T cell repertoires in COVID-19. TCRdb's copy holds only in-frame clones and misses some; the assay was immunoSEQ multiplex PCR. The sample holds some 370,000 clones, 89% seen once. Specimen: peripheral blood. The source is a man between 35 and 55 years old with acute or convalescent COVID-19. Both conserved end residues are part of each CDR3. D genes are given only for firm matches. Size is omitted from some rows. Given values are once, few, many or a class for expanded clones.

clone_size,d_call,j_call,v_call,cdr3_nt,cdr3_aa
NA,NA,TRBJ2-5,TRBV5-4,TGTGCCAGCAGCTTGATAGGGGTCGTGGAGACCCAGTACTTC,CASSLIGVVETQYF
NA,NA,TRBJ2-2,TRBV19,TGTGCCAGTTTGGGGGGACCGCGGAGCACCGGGGAGCTGTTTTTT,CASLGGPRSTGELFF
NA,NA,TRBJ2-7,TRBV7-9,TGTGCCAGCAGCTCGTACTATTACGAGCAGTACTTC,CASSSYYYEQYF
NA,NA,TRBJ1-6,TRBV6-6,TGTGCCAGCAGTTACCGGGGGTCTAGCGATTCACCCCTCCACTTT,CASSYRGSSDSPLHF
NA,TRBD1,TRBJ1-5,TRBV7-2,TGTGCCAGCAGCTGGAAGGGACAGGGGGATCAGCCCCAGCATTTT,CASSWKGQGDQPQHF
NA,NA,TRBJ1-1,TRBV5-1,TGCGCCAGCAGCGAGGTTCCGAGTGGGAACACTGAAGCTTTCTTT,CASSEVPSGNTEAFF
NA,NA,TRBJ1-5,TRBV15,TGTGCCACTTCCGGAGGAGGGCAAGTGGACCAGCCCCAGCATTTT,CATSGGGQVDQPQHF
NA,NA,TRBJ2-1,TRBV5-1,TGCGCCAGCAGCTTGTGGGAACGGGGATACAATGAGCAGTTCTTC,CASSLWERGYNEQFF
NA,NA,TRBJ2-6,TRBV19,TGTGCCAGTACCATAGGGCAGGGGACCAACGTCCTGACTTTC,CASTIGQGTNVLTF
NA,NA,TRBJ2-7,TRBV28,TGTGCCAGCAGTGCCCTCCGGGGGGCGGGGTCCTACGAGCAGTACTTC,CASSALRGAGSYEQYF
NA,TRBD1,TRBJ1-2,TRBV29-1,TGCAGCGTCGGACAGGGTGACAATGGCTACACCTTC,CSVGQGDNGYTF
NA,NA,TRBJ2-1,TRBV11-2,TGTGCCAGCAGCTTAGCCCCCACAGGTCCCTACAATGAGCAGTTCTTC,CASSLAPTGPYNEQFF
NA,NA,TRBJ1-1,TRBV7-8,TGTGCCAGCAGCTTACTCAGGAACACTGAAGCTTTCTTT,CASSLLRNTEAFF
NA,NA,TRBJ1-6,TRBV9,TGTGCCAGCAGCGTCGGGAGCAGCTCCTATAATTCACCCCTCCACTTT,CASSVGSSSYNSPLHF
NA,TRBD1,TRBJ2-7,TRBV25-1,TGTGCCAGCAGTGAATGGGCAGGGGGCTACGAGCAGTACTTC,CASSEWAGGYEQYF
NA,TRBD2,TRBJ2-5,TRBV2,TGTGCCAGCAGTGAGTTCCTCAGCGGGGCGCAACCGGAGACCCAGTACTTC,CASSEFLSGAQPETQYF
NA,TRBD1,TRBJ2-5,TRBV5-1,TGCGCCAGCAGCTTGGGACAGGGTGGAGAGGAGACCCAGTACTTC,CASSLGQGGEETQYF
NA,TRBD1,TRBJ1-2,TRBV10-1,TGCGCCAGCAGTCCAAACAGGGGAAACTATGGCTACACCTTC,CASSPNRGNYGYTF
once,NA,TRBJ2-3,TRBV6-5,TGTGCCAGCACCTACCGACAGGGACTCACAGATACGCAGTATTTT,CASTYRQGLTDTQYF
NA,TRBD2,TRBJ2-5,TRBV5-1,TGCGCCAGCAGCCCCGGACTAGCGGGAGGGCCGTGGGAGACCCAGTACTTC,CASSPGLAGGPWETQYF
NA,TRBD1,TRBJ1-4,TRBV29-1,TGCAGCGTTGAAAAGGGACAGGGGGCAGGAAAACTGTTTTTT,CSVEKGQGAGKLFF
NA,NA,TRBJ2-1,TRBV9,TGTGCCAGCAGCGTAGGGGCAGGGCGGATAAATGAGCAGTTCTTC,CASSVGAGRINEQFF
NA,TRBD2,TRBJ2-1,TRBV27,TGTGCCAGCAGTCGGTCAGGGACTAGCGGGAGTAATGAGCAGTTCTTC,CASSRSGTSGSNEQFF
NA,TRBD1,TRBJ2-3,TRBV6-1,TGTGCCAGCAGTGGCCCGGGACAGGGAAGGACAGATACGCAGTATTTT,CASSGPGQGRTDTQYF
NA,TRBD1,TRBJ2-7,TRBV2,TGTGCCGGATCCCGGGACAGGGACGAGCAGTACTTC,CAGSRDRDEQYF
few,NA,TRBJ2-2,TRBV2,TGTGCCAGCAGCAGGTCCTTAGGCGGGGAGCTGTTTTTT,CASSRSLGGELFF
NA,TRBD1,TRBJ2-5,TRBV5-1,TGCGCCAGCAGTCTGGACAGGCCCTCCCAAGAGACCCAGTACTTC,CASSLDRPSQETQYF
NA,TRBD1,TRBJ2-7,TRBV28,TGTGCCAGCAATACACAGGGGGCAGGGGTTTACGAGCAGTACTTC,CASNTQGAGVYEQYF
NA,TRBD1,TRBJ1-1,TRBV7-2,TGTGCCAGCAGCTCGGGACAGGGGGCCTTGAGCACTGAAGCTTTCTTT,CASSSGQGALSTEAFF
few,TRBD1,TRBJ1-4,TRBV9,TGTGCCAGCAGCGCACCGGGACAGGGAAGCCATAATGAAAAACTGTTTTTT,CASSAPGQGSHNEKLFF
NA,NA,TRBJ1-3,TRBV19,TGTGCCAGTAGTCTCGAAGGACTCCCACGGAGGGGAAACACCATATATTTT,CASSLEGLPRRGNTIYF
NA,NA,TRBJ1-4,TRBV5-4,TGTGCCAGCAGCTTGTACGCAGGAATCTTACCTTGGAATGAAAAACTGTTTTTT,CASSLYAGILPWNEKLFF
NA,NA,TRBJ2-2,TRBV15,TGTGCCACCAGCAGAGGAGTAGTGGCCGGGGAGCTGTTTTTT,CATSRGVVAGELFF
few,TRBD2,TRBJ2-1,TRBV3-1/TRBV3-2,TGTGCCAGCAGCCAAACGGGACTAGCATACGAGCAGTTCTTC,CASSQTGLAYEQFF
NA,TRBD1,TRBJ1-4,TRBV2,TGTGCCAGCAGTGCAATGACAGGGGCTAATGAAAAACTGTTTTTT,CASSAMTGANEKLFF
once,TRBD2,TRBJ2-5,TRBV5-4,TGTGCCAGCAGCTCCTCGACTAGCGGGAGGGTGGAGACCCAGTACTTC,CASSSSTSGRVETQYF
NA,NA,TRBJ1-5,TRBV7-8,TGTGCCAGCAGCTTTACCGAGAATCAGCCCCAGCATTTT,CASSFTENQPQHF
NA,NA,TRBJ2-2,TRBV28,TGTGCCAGCAGTTTGGGGTGGGGCCGGGAGCTGTTTTTT,CASSLGWGRELFF
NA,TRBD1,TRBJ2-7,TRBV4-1,TGCGCCAGCAGCTCCGGGACAGTTGCCACCTACGAGCAGTACTTC,CASSSGTVATYEQYF
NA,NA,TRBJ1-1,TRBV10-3,TGTGCCATCAGTGGGGGGGATGGTGAAGCTTTCTTT,CAISGGDGEAFF
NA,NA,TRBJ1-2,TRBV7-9,TGTGCCAGCAGCTTACCAGGGGCCTATGGCTACACCTTC,CASSLPGAYGYTF
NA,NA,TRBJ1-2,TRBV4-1,TGCGCCAGCAGCCAAGCAGTGAGGGCCTATGGCTACACCTTC,CASSQAVRAYGYTF
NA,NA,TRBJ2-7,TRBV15,TGTGCCACCAGCAGTGATTCGCTTGCGAGCTACGAGCAGTACTTC,CATSSDSLASYEQYF
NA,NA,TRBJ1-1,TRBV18,TGTGCCAGCTCACCACAGGTTAACAGGAACAGCGCTGAAGCTTTCTTT,CASSPQVNRNSAEAFF
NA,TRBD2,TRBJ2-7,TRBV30,TGTGCCTGGAGTGTACGGAACTCCGGGGGGGAGCAGTACTTC,CAWSVRNSGGEQYF
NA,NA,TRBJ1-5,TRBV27,TGTGCCAGCAGTTTTTACGGGGGTCAGCCCCAGCATTTT,CASSFYGGQPQHF
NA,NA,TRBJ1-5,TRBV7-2,TGTGCCAGCAGCTTATCAGGCTATAGCAATCAGCCCCAGCATTTT,CASSLSGYSNQPQHF
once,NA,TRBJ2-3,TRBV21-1,TGTGCCAGCAGCAAAGGGGAGGGGATTTGGACTAGCGGGAGGGGTACGCAGTATTTT,CASSKGEGIWTSGRGTQYF
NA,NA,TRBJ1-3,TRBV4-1,TGCGCCAGCAGCCAGGGCAGGGGACACTCTGGAAACACCATATATTTT,CASSQGRGHSGNTIYF